One sample yielded the 23 T cell receptor beta chains listed below, sequenced in a study of shared clonotypes between healthy human individuals. Clones were read by immunoSEQ multiplex PCR, and TCRdb kept only the in-frame ones, dropping some. Counted here are over 400,000 clones, 81% occurring once; the ten biggest clones make up about 12%. The sequenced sample consisted of PBMCs. These receptors all stem from a woman aged 40 to 49 in good health. Some clones in this sample may be carry-over from other donors' samples.

The chain recombines TRBV4-1 with TRBJ2-3; 7 bases align to TRBD1. The CDR3 is 17 residues long. Germline-derived CDR1 and CDR2 are MGHRA and YSYEKL. V lost 3 bases, J lost 2 bases, and 11 bases stayed unmatched. For the CDR3, the DNA is TGCGCCAGCAGCCAGCTACGAATGGACAGGACCACAGATACGCAGTATTTT. This codes for CASSQLRMDRTTDTQYF.

In the case of this clone: This sample includes further DNA sequences coding for the same CDR3. The chain links TRBV6-1 to TRBJ2-1; D call uncertain. The CDR3 runs to 12 residues. The ends were cut back, 5 bases at V and 4 bases at J, with 6 bases in the middle. In germline, CDR1 is MNHNS, CDR2 SASEGT. CDR3 protein: CASSRSYNEQFF. The CDR3, as DNA: TGTGCCAGCAGTAGGTCATACAATGAGCAGTTCTTC.

The gene calls are TRBV6-1 and TRBJ1-2, with no clear D. The length of the CDR3 is 11 residues. V shed 6 bases and J shed 8 bases, with 10 bases lying between them. Germline V gene data show CDR1 as MNHNS and CDR2 as SASEGT. CDR3 sequence: CASRVGEGYTF. In DNA, the CDR3 is TGTGCCAGCAGAGTAGGCGAAGGCTACACCTTC.

V usage is TRBV7-9 and J usage is TRBJ1-3, with a weak D call TRBD1 (6 bases). The CDR3 runs 16 residues. Germline CDR1 is SEHNR and CDR2 is FQNEAQ (reference sequence). V was trimmed by 5 bases and J by 0 bases, leaving 14 bases between them. CDR3 in amino acids: CASSAGNRVSGNTIYF. Here the CDR3 DNA reads TGTGCCAGCAGCGCCGGGAACAGGGTCTCTGGAAACACCATATATTTT.

The chain couples TRBV19 to TRBJ2-3, with D perhaps matching TRBD1 or TRBD2 (5 bases each). With 5 bases removed from V and 8 bases from J, the gap between germline ends came to 26 bases. Germline-derived CDR1 and CDR2 are LNHDA and SQIVND (reference sequence). CDR3 length equals 17 residues. CDR3 protein: CASSVGTASPKMATQYF. In DNA form, the CDR3 reads TGTGCCAGTAGTGTCGGGACCGCAAGCCCAAAAATGGCTACGCAGTATTTT.

The chain links TRBV5-1 to TRBJ1-5; no definite D call. The CDR3 runs 15 residues. Germline loops: CDR1 SGHRS, CDR2 YFSETQ. V dropped 1 base and J dropped 1 base, with 9 bases sitting between them. The CDR3 DNA reads TGCGCCAGCAGCTTGTTTTCTGGGAGCAATCAGCCCCAGCATTTT. Amino acid sequence: CASSLFSGSNQPQHF. The full variable domain, with the rest looked up from reference TRBV5-1 and TRBJ1-5, is KAGVTQTPRYLIKTRGQQVTLSCSPISGHRSVSWYQQTPGQGLQFLFEYFSETQRNKGNFPGRFSGRQFSNSRSEMNVSTLELGDSALYLCASSLFSGSNQPQHFGDGTRLSIL.

The V gene is TRBV27, the J gene TRBJ2-7; tentatively, D is TRBD2 (6 bases). V was trimmed by 5 bases and J by 6 bases, leaving 17 bases between them. Germline V gene lookup returns CDR1 MNHEY and CDR2 SMNVEV (reference sequence). This CDR3 has 14 amino acids. The CDR3 spells CASSPRRDSGEQYF. For the CDR3, the DNA is TGTGCCAGCAGTCCACGAAGGGACTCGGGCGAGCAGTACTTC.

V gene TRBV28 combines with J gene TRBJ2-1; D might be TRBD2 (6 bases). V was shortened by 6 bases and J by 3 bases, with 18 bases between the two germline ends. The CDR3 sequence is 16 residues long. CDR1 and CDR2 from the germline V gene are MDHEN and SYDVKM. In DNA form, the CDR3 reads TGTGCCAGCAGGTACTCCACGGCGGGGCTCTACAATGAGCAGTTCTTC. Translated, it gives CASRYSTAGLYNEQFF.

A note on this clone: A read error is the likely source, as a far larger clone sits one nucleotide away. The genes are TRBV20-1 and TRBJ1-2, with 7 bases identical to TRBD1. Germline-derived CDR1 and CDR2 are DFQATT and SNEGSKA (reference sequence). This CDR3 spans 11 amino acids. The V segment lost 6 bases and the J segment 10 bases; nucleotides outside the gene matches: 8. CDR3 loop: CSAPTGVDYTF. Written as DNA, the CDR3 is TGCAGTGCCCCAACAGGGGTTGACTACACCTTC.

A note on this clone: A far larger clone is just one base off, so this is likely a read error. The chain is built from TRBV7-8 and TRBJ2-7; D is perhaps TRBD2 (6 bases). Germline V gene lookup returns CDR1 SGHVS and CDR2 FQNEAQ. The V gene lost 0 bases and the J gene lost 2 bases, with 11 bases spanning the gap. The CDR3 contains 15 residues. CDR3 region: CASSLALGGTYEQYF. The CDR3 DNA is TGTGCCAGCAGCTTAGCGCTAGGCGGGACCTACGAGCAGTACTTC.

Points on this clone: This likely came from a read error, as a far larger clone is one base away. The chain employs TRBV2 and TRBJ1-3; D gene unclear. In germline, CDR1 is SNHLY, CDR2 FYNNEI. Trimming left V 0 bases short and J 4 bases short, with 10 bases between. CDR3 size: 15 residues. CDR3 amino acids: CASSEARRFGNTIYF. The CDR3 DNA follows: TGTGCCAGCAGTGAAGCCCGCAGGTTCGGAAACACCATATATTTT.

In its sample, this clone was seen once. The gene calls are TRBV28 and TRBJ2-7, with TRBD1 identical over 8 bases. The CDR3 runs 14 residues. Looked up from germline, CDR1 is MDHEN and CDR2 is SYDVKM. Germline trimming cut 5 bases from V and 1 base from J; bases unmatched to any gene: 4. The CDR3 here is CASSNGDRSYEQYF. DNA of the CDR3: TGTGCCAGCAGTAATGGGGACAGGTCCTACGAGCAGTACTTC.

This clone was counted only a few times. V gene TRBV27 combines with J gene TRBJ2-1; 8 positions match TRBD2. The V gene end was trimmed by 6 bases and the J gene end by 0 bases; junction bases not matched to a gene: 13. Germline V gene data show CDR1 as MNHEY and CDR2 as SMNVEV (reference sequence). CDR3 length equals 18 residues. The chain's CDR3 is CASRGTRAGSSSYNEQFF. CDR3 DNA: TGTGCCAGCAGAGGGACTAGAGCGGGCTCGAGCTCCTACAATGAGCAGTTCTTC.

This clone was observed a few times. A read error likely explains this, since a far larger clone differs by one base. Distinct nucleotide sequences in the sample also encode this CDR3. The chain combines TRBV15 with TRBJ1-1; 7 positions agree with TRBD1. CDR3 length: 16 amino acids. CDR1 and CDR2 (germline): LNHNV, YYDKDF (reference sequence). CDR3 DNA sequence: TGTGCCACCAGCAGAGGGACAGGATTCATGAATACTGAAGCTTTCTTT. This codes for CATSRGTGFMNTEAFF.

The chain links TRBV4-3 to TRBJ2-4; TRBD2 matches at 11 bases. V dropped 1 base and J dropped 2; count of bases not matched to a gene: 10. The CDR3 spans 19 residues. CDR1 is LGHNA and CDR2 is YSLEER in the germline V gene. The CDR3 bases are TGCGCCAGCAGCCAAGTAGCACTAGCGGGAGCTTTAACCAAAAACATTCAGTACTTC. It is translated as CASSQVALAGALTKNIQYF.

CDR3 amino acids: CASSRGFGNTIYF. The CDR3 region has the DNA TGTGCCAGCAGCAGGGGATTTGGAAACACCATATATTTT. The chain carries TRBV7-2 and TRBJ1-3; a possible D gene is TRBD1 (5 bases). This CDR3 has 13 residues. Germline CDR1 and CDR2: SGHTA and FQGNSA. V lost 5 bases, J lost 3 bases, and 8 bases lay in between. The full variable domain, rest sourced from reference TRBV7-2 and TRBJ1-3, is GAGVSQSPSNKVTEKGKDVELRCDPISGHTALYWYRQSLGQGLEFLIYFQGNSAPDKSGLPSDRFSAERTGGSVSTLTIQRTQQEDSAVYLCASSRGFGNTIYFGEGSWLTVV.

The gene calls are TRBV30 and TRBJ2-1; 12 bases agree with TRBD2. CDR3 size: 15 residues. Unmatched junction bases numbered 7, after V lost 2 bases and J lost 8 bases. Per the germline V gene, CDR1 is GTSNPN and CDR2 is SVGIG (reference sequence). CDR3 DNA sequence: TGTGCCTGGAGTATAGCTAGCGGGAGGGTTTATGAGCAGTTCTTC. Translated, it gives CAWSIASGRVYEQFF. Variable domain in full (rest from reference TRBV30 and TRBJ2-1): SQTIHQWPATLVQPVGSPLSLECTVEGTSNPNLYWYRQAAGRGLQLLFYSVGIGQISSEVPQNLSASRPQDRQFILSSKKLLLSDSGFYLCAWSIASGRVYEQFFGPGTRLTVL.

The J gene is TRBJ2-2, the V gene TRBV19; 11 bases fit TRBD1. The CDR3 sequence is 17 residues long. V lost 7 bases to trimming and J lost 2 bases; unmatched junction nucleotides: 9. Germline CDR1 and CDR2: LNHDA and SQIVND (reference sequence). The CDR3 reads CASTRDRGILNTGELFF. DNA for the CDR3: TGTGCCAGTACCAGGGACAGGGGGATCCTCAACACCGGGGAGCTGTTTTTT. Together with reference TRBV19 and TRBJ2-2, the CDR3 gives the full variable domain: DGGITQSPKYLFRKEGQNVTLSCEQNLNHDAMYWYRQDPGQGLRLIYYSQIVNDFQKGDIAEGYSVSREKKESFPLTVTSAQKNPTAFYLCASTRDRGILNTGELFFGEGSRLTVL.

This rearrangement joins TRBV13 to TRBJ2-1; the match to TRBD2 covers 12 bases. The V gene's germline CDR1 is PRHDT and CDR2 FYEKMQ (reference sequence). The CDR3 has 19 amino acids. V lost 1 base, J lost 2 bases, and 9 bases stayed unmatched. The CDR3 DNA is TGTGCCAGCAGCTTAGCGGCGGGGACTAGCGGGCTACCCTACAATGAGCAGTTCTTC. This codes for CASSLAAGTSGLPYNEQFF.

The chain carries TRBV2 and TRBJ2-2, with 7 bases fitting TRBD1. Germline loops: CDR1 SNHLY, CDR2 FYNNEI. This CDR3 is 16 amino acids long. V was clipped by 6 bases and J by 1 base; unmatched bases: 8. The chain's CDR3 is CASSRIGTVNTGELFF. The DNA for the CDR3 is TGTGCCAGCAGCAGAATAGGGACAGTGAACACCGGGGAGCTGTTTTTT. Looking up the rest from reference TRBV2 and TRBJ2-2 gives the full variable domain: EPEVTQTPSHQVTQMGQEVILRCVPISNHLYFYWYRQILGQKVEFLVSFYNNEISEKSEIFDDQFSVERPDGSNFTLKIRSTKLEDSAMYFCASSRIGTVNTGELFFGEGSRLTVL.

The V gene is TRBV27, the J gene TRBJ2-5; unclear D gene. Deletions cut 6 bases from V and 2 bases from J, with 13 bases between. Germline V gives CDR1 MNHEY, CDR2 SMNVEV (reference sequence). CDR3 length equals 14 residues. The DNA of the CDR3 is TGTGCCAGCAGGTTTAACGGGCGGCAAGAGACCCAGTACTTC. Translating it yields CASRFNGRQETQYF.

The CDR3, as DNA: TGTGCCAGCAGCCAAGAAAGGGGACGGTGGACTAGCGGGGTCAGCACAGATACGCAGTATTTT. Its translation: CASSQERGRWTSGVSTDTQYF. The gene calls are TRBV4-2 and TRBJ2-3; 12 bases match TRBD2. Germline CDR1 LGHNA, CDR2 YNFKEQ. The CDR3 is made up of 21 amino acids. Trimming at V came to 0 bases and at J to 0 bases, leaving 13 bases not matched to a gene.

The CDR3 bases are TGTGCCAGCAGTTACCCTCCGGGCCAGATCTCCTACGAGCAGTACTTC. This codes for CASSYPPGQISYEQYF. The V gene is TRBV6-6, the J gene TRBJ2-7; unclear D gene. Germline V gene data show CDR1 as MNHNY and CDR2 as SVGAGI (reference sequence). V shed 2 bases and J shed 0 bases, with 14 bases lying between them. CDR3 length: 16 amino acids.